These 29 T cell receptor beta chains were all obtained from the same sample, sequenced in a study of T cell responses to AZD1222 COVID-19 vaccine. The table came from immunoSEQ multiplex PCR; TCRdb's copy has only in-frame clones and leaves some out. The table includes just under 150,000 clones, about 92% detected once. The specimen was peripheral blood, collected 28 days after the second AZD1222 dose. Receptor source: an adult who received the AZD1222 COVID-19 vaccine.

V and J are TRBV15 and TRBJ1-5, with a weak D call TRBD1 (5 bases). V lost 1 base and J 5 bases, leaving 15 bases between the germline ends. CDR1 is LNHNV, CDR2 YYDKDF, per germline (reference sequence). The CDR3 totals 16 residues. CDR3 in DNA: TGTGCCACCAGCAGAGGGGGTAGGGGAGTTGATCAGCCCCAGCATTTT. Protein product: CATSRGGRGVDQPQHF. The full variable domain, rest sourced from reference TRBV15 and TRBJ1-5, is DAMVIQNPRYQVTQFGKPVTLSCSQTLNHNVMYWYQQKSSQAPKLLFHYYDKDFNNEADTPDNFQSRRPNTSFCFLDIRSPGLGDTAMYLCATSRGGRGVDQPQHFGDGTRLSIL.

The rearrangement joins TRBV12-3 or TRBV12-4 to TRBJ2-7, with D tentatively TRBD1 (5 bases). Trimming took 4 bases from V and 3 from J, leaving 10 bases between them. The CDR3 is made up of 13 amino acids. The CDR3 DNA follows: TGTGCCAGCAGTTCGAGCAGGGACTACGAGCAGTACTTC. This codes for CASSSSRDYEQYF.

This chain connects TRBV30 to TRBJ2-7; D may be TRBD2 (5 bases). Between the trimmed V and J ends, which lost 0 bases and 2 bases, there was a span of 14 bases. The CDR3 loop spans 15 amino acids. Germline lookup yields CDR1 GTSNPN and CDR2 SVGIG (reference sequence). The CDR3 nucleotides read TGTGCCTGGAGTGTAGGTCTTCCCGGGACCTACGAGCAGTACTTC. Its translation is CAWSVGLPGTYEQYF.

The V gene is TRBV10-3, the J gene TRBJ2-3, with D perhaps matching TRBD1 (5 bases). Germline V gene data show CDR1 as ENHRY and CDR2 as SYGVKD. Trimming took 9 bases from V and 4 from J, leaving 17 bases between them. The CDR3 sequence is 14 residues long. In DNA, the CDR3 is TGTGCCATGGCTGAGAAGGGGATTTCAGATACGCAGTATTTT. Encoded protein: CAMAEKGISDTQYF.

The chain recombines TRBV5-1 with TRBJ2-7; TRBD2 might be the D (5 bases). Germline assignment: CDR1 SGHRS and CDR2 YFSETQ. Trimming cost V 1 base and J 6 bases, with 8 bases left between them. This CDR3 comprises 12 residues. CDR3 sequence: CASSLRGPEQYF. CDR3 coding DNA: TGCGCCAGCAGCTTGAGAGGGCCCGAGCAGTACTTC.

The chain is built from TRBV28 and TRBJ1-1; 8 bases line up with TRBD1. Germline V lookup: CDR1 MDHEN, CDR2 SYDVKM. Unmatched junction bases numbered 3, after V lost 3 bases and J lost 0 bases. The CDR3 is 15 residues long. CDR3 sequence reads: CASSLTGALNTEAFF. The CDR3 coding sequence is TGTGCCAGCAGTTTGACAGGGGCTTTGAACACTGAAGCTTTCTTT.

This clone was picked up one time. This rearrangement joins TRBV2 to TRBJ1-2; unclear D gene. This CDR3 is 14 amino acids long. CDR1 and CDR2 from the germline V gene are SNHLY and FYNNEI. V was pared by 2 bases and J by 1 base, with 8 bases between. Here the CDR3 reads CASSELRSNYGYTF. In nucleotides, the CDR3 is TGTGCCAGCAGTGAATTGAGAAGTAACTATGGCTACACCTTC.

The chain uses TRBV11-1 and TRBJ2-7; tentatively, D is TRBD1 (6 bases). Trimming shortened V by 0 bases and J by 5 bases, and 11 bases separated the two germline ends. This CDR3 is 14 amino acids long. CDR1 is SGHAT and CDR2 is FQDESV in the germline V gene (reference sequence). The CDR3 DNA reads TGTGCCAGCAGCTTAGCCTACAGGGCCGACGAGCAGTACTTC. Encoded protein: CASSLAYRADEQYF.

CDR3 DNA sequence: TGCAGCGTTTTAATACAGATCCAGGGGGAGCAGTACTTC. Translation gives CSVLIQIQGEQYF. The chain has TRBV29-1 and TRBJ2-7, with TRBD1 as a possible D gene (6 bases). The CDR3 is 13 residues long. V lost 5 bases and J 7 bases, leaving 18 bases between the germline ends. Per the germline V gene, CDR1 is SQVTM and CDR2 is ANQGSEA.

The CDR3 nucleotides read TGTGCCAGCAGTTTGGTCGCGGAAAATGAAAAACTGTTTTTT. This translates into CASSLVAENEKLFF. J is TRBJ1-4 and V is TRBV6-5; D gene uncertain. Germline lookup yields CDR1 MNHEY and CDR2 SVGAGI. This CDR3 is built from 14 residues. Trimming left V 4 bases short and J 5 bases short, with 11 bases between.

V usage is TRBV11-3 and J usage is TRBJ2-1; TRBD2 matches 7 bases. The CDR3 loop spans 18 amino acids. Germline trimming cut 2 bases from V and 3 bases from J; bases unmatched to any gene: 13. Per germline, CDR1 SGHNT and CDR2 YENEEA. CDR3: CASSLTWRLADIYNEQFF. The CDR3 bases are TGTGCCAGCAGCTTAACTTGGCGTCTAGCGGACATCTACAATGAGCAGTTCTTC.

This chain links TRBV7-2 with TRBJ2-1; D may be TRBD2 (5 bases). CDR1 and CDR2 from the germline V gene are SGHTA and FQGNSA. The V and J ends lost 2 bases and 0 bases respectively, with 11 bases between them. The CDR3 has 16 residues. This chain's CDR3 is CASSLSIGSSYNEQFF. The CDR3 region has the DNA TGTGCCAGCAGCTTATCTATTGGGAGCTCCTACAATGAGCAGTTCTTC.

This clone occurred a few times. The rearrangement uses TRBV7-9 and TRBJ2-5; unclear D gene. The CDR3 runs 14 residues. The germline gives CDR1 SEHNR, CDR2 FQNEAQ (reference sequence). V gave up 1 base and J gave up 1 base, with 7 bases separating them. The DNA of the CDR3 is TGTGCCAGCAGCTTAGGGCTAACCCAAGAGACCCAGTACTTC. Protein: CASSLGLTQETQYF.

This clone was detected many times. This CDR3 is CASSLGSYGYTF. The CDR3 nucleotides are TGTGCCAGCAGCCTCGGGAGTTATGGCTACACCTTC. This chain links TRBV28 with TRBJ1-2, with D unresolved. The ends were cut back, 6 bases at V and 5 bases at J, with 10 bases in the middle. This CDR3 comprises 12 residues. Germline lookup yields CDR1 MDHEN and CDR2 SYDVKM.

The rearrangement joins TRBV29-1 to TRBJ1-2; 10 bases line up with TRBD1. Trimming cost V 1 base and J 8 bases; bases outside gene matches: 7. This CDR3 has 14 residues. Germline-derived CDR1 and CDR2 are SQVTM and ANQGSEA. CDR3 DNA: TGCAGCGTTGAAGGTGGACAGGGGGAAGGAGGCTACACCTTC. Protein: CSVEGGQGEGGYTF.

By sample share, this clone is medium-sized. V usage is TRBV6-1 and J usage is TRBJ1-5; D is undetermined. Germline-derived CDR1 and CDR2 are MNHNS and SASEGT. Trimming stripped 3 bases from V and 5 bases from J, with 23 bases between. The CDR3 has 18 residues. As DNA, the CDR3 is TGTGCCAGCAGTGATGGTATAGGAACAGCGATAAAGGATCAGCCCCAGCATTTT. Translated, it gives CASSDGIGTAIKDQPQHF.

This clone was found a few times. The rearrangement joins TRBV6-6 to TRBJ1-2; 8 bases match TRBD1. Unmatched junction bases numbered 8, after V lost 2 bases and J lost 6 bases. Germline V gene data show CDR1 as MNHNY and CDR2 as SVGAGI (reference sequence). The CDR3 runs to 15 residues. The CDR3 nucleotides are TGTGCCAGCAGTTACCCGGTCCAGGGGGCCGATGGCTACACCTTC. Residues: CASSYPVQGADGYTF.

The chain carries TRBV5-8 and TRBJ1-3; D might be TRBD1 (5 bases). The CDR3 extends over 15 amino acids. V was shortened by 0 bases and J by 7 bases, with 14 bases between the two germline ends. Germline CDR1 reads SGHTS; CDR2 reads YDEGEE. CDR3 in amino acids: CASSLERGSGNTIYF. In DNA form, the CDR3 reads TGTGCCAGCAGCTTGGAACGGGGCTCCGGGAACACCATATATTTT.

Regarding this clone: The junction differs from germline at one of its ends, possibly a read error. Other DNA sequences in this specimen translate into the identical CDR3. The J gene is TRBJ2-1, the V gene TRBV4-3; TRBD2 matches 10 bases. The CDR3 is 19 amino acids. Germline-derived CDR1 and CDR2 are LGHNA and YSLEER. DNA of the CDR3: TGCGCCAGCAGCCAAGATCTCTATACTAGCGGGACGGCCTACAATGAGCAATTCTTC. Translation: CASSQDLYTSGTAYNEQFF.

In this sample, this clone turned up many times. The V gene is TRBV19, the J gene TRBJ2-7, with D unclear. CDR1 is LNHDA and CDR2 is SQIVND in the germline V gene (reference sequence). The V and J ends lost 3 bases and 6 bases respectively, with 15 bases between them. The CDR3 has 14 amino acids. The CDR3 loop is CASSMLEEPSEQYF. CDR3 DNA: TGTGCCAGTAGTATGTTGGAAGAACCGAGCGAGCAGTACTTC.

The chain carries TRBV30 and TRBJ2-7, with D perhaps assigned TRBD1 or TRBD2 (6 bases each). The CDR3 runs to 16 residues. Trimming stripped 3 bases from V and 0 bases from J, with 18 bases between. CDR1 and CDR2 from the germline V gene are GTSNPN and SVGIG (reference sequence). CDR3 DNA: TGTGCCTGGAGAACAGGGACTTTCGGAGCCTCCTACGAGCAGTACTTC. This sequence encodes CAWRTGTFGASYEQYF.

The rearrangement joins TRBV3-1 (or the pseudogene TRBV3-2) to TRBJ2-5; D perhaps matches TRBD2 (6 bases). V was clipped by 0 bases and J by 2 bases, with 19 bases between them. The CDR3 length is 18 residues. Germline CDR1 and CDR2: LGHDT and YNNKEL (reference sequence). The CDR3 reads CASSQDQSPAGIQETQYF. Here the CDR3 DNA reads TGTGCCAGCAGCCAAGATCAGAGCCCAGCGGGTATTCAAGAGACCCAGTACTTC.

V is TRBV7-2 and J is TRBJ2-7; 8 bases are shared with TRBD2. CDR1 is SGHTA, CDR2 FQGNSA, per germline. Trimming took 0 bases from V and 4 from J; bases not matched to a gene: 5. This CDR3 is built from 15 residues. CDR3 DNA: TGTGCCAGCAGCTTAGCGAGCGGGAGTCAGTACGAGCAGTACTTC. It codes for CASSLASGSQYEQYF.

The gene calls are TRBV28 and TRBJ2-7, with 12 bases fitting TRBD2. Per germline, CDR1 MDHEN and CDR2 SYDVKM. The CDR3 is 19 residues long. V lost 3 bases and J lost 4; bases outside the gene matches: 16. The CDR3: CASSFFFALAGGPGYEQYF. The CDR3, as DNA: TGTGCCAGCAGTTTTTTTTTCGCGCTAGCGGGAGGGCCCGGGTACGAGCAGTACTTC.

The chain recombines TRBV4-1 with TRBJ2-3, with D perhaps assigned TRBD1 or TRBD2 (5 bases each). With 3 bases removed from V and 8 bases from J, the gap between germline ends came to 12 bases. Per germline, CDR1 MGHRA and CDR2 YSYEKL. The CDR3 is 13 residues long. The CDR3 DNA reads TGCGCCAGCAGCCAGACCCTTGGGGGTACGCAGTATTTT. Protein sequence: CASSQTLGGTQYF.

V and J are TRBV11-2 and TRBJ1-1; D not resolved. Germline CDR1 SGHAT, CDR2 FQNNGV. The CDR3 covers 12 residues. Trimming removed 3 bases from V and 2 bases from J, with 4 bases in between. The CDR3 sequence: CASSFDNTEAFF. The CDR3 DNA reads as TGTGCCAGCAGCTTCGATAACACTGAAGCTTTCTTT.

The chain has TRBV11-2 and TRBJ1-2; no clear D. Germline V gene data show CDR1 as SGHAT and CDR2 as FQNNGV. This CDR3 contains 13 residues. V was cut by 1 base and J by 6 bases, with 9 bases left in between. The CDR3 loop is CASSLVDLNGYTF. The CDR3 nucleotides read TGTGCCAGCAGCTTAGTGGACCTCAATGGCTACACCTTC.

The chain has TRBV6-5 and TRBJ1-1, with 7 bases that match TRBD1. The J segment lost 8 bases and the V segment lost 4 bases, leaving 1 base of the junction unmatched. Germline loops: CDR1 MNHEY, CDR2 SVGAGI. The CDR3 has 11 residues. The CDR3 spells CASSLQGEAFF. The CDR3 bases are TGTGCCAGCAGTTTACAGGGGGAAGCTTTCTTT.

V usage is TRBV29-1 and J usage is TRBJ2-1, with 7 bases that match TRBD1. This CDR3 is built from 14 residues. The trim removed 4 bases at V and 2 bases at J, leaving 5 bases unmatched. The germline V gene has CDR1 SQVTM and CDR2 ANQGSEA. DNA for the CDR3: TGCAGCGTTGCGGGGACAGCTACCTACAATGAGCAGTTCTTC. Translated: CSVAGTATYNEQFF.